Presented here are 29 T cell receptor beta chains from one specimen sequenced in a study of CD8+ T cells in alopecia areata. The authors extracted RNA and reverse transcribed it into cDNA as the sequencing template. TCRdb's table, derived via immunoSEQ multiplex PCR, lists solely in-frame clones and lacks some. The sample has fewer than 250,000 clones, roughly 44% seen once. Treatment indicated: oral pan-JAK inhibitor, 5-10 mg twice daily. The specimen was CD4+ T cells sorted from blood, collected between weeks 36 and 40, from a patient treated with tofacitinib. All receptors derive from a human donor with alopecia areata.

This chain joins TRBV25-1 and TRBJ1-4, with 12 bases that match TRBD1. The ends lost 2 bases at V and 8 bases at J; junction bases unmatched: 3. The germline CDR1 and CDR2 sequences are MGHDK and SYGVNS. The CDR3 runs to 15 residues. The chain's CDR3 is CASSEMGTGGEKLFF. The CDR3 DNA reads TGTGCCAGCAGTGAAATGGGGACAGGGGGCGAAAAACTGTTTTTT.

The chain carries TRBV6-5 and TRBJ2-3; D perhaps matches TRBD2 (5 bases). Germline loops: CDR1 MNHEY, CDR2 SVGAGI. Trimming left V 0 bases short and J 4 bases short, with 14 bases between. The CDR3 loop spans 16 amino acids. The CDR3 is CASSYSMWETADTQYF. CDR3 nucleotides: TGTGCCAGCAGTTACTCTATGTGGGAGACGGCAGATACGCAGTATTTT.

The chain recombines TRBV27 with TRBJ1-2, with 9 nucleotides matching TRBD1. This CDR3 spans 15 amino acids. Germline V gene data show CDR1 as MNHEY and CDR2 as SMNVEV (reference sequence). The trim removed 2 bases at V and 9 bases at J, leaving 10 bases unmatched. The CDR3 DNA is TGTGCCAGCAGTTTAATTCGCGGACAGGGGCTGAGCTACACCTTC. Its translation is CASSLIRGQGLSYTF.

This clone was seen at least ten times. The J gene is TRBJ2-7, the V gene TRBV7-9; 12 bases fit TRBD2. Germline CDR1 is SEHNR and CDR2 is FQNEAQ (reference sequence). The CDR3 is made up of 19 amino acids. The J segment lost 2 bases and the V segment lost 4 bases, leaving 15 bases of the junction unmatched. In nucleotides, the CDR3 is TGTGCCAGCAGCTCTGCCGATTGGACTAGCGGGACGCCTGCCTACGAGCAGTACTTC. Protein: CASSSADWTSGTPAYEQYF.

V is TRBV2 and J is TRBJ2-3, with D possibly TRBD1 on 5 matching bases. This CDR3 contains 15 residues. The germline gives CDR1 SNHLY, CDR2 FYNNEI. Trimming cost V 5 bases and J 2 bases, with 14 bases left between them. The chain's CDR3 is CASSQQGKYTDTQYF. CDR3 nucleotides: TGTGCCAGCAGTCAGCAGGGAAAATACACAGATACGCAGTATTTT.

This clone has more than one count but fewer than ten. The chain employs TRBV29-1 and TRBJ2-5, with TRBD2 matching over 9 bases. Germline CDR1 and CDR2: SQVTM and ANQGSEA. With V trimmed by 2 bases and J by 5 bases, 0 bases remained unmatched. This CDR3 is built from 12 residues. DNA of the CDR3: TGCAGCGTTGAAAGCGGGAGGGAGACCCAGTACTTC. Translating it yields CSVESGRETQYF. Variable domain in full (rest from reference TRBV29-1 and TRBJ2-5): SAVISQKPSRDICQRGTSLTIQCQVDSQVTMMFWYRQQPGQSLTLIATANQGSEATYESGFVIDKFPISRPNLTFSTLTVSNMSPEDSSIYLCSVESGRETQYFGPGTRLLVL.

This clone was observed a few times. Here the CDR3 DNA reads TGCAGCGTCGTTATCGGACAGGGGGCTGTATACGAGCAGTACTTC. Its protein product is CSVVIGQGAVYEQYF. The rearrangement uses TRBV29-1 and TRBJ2-7; 11 bases map to TRBD1. The CDR3 totals 15 residues. Germline CDR1 reads SQVTM; CDR2 reads ANQGSEA. V trimming: 6 bases; J trimming: 4 bases; junction bases outside the gene matches: 11.

The DNA of the CDR3 is TGCAGCGTCACTAGATCCGGGACACTCTCCTACGAGCAGTACTTC. Translation gives CSVTRSGTLSYEQYF. The V and J genes are TRBV29-1 and TRBJ2-7, with D possibly matching TRBD1 (6 bases). The V end lost 6 bases, the J end lost 0 bases, and 18 bases lay between the germline ends. This CDR3 has 15 amino acids. The germline V gene encodes CDR1 SQVTM and CDR2 ANQGSEA.

J is TRBJ2-5 and V is TRBV29-1; 8 nucleotides align to TRBD2. Germline values: CDR1 SQVTM, CDR2 ANQGSEA. The CDR3 extends over 15 amino acids. Trimming cost V 1 base and J 4 bases; bases outside gene matches: 8. CDR3 in DNA: TGCAGCGTTGAAGTGGTAGCGGGATACGGAGAGACCCAGTACTTC. Residues: CSVEVVAGYGETQYF.

In its sample, this clone was seen a few times. CDR3 DNA sequence: TGTGCCAGCTCCTCGGGGGGGATTCAGCCCCAGCATTTT. Amino acid sequence: CASSSGGIQPQHF. The V gene is TRBV18, the J gene TRBJ1-5; perhaps TRBD1 as D (5 bases). V gave up 6 bases and J gave up 6 bases, with 12 bases separating them. From germline, CDR1 is KGHSH and CDR2 LQKENI. The CDR3 covers 13 residues.

The chain has TRBV27 and TRBJ1-2, with D possibly TRBD1 on 5 matching bases. Trimming pared 2 bases from V and 4 bases from J, leaving 14 bases between. CDR1 and CDR2 (germline): MNHEY, SMNVEV (reference sequence). CDR3 size: 15 residues. The CDR3 loop is CASSLGGALAYGYTF. The CDR3 nucleotides are TGTGCCAGCAGTTTAGGCGGGGCATTAGCCTATGGCTACACCTTC.

This chain joins TRBV5-1 and TRBJ2-2; 14 nucleotides align to TRBD2. Germline V CDR1 and CDR2: SGHRS, YFSETQ. Trimming cost V 3 bases and J 1 base; bases outside gene matches: 8. The CDR3 consists of 19 residues. CDR3 nucleotide sequence: TGCGCCAGCAGCTGGGGACTAGCGGGAGCGACCTTGAACACCGGGGAGCTGTTTTTT. The encoded protein is CASSWGLAGATLNTGELFF.

The V call is TRBV9, the J call TRBJ2-7, with D possibly being TRBD1 (5 bases). Germline V lookup: CDR1 SGDLS, CDR2 YYNGEE. Trimming took 2 bases from V and 4 from J, leaving 16 bases between them. This CDR3 is 15 amino acids long. In nucleotides, the CDR3 is TGTGCCAGCAGCGTTTTACAGGACCCGAGATACGAGCAGTACTTC. It specifies CASSVLQDPRYEQYF.

J is TRBJ2-4 and V is TRBV4-3; TRBD2 is a possible D gene (5 bases). Germline-derived CDR1 and CDR2 are LGHNA and YSLEER. The CDR3 runs to 13 residues. V was clipped by 0 bases and J by 5 bases, with 5 bases between them. The CDR3 sequence: CASSQELENIQYF. The DNA for the CDR3 is TGCGCCAGCAGCCAAGAACTAGAAAACATTCAGTACTTC.

J is TRBJ2-4 and V is TRBV2, with D hard to call. CDR3 size: 14 residues. Between the trimmed V and J ends, which lost 3 bases and 3 bases, there was a span of 9 bases. Looked up from germline, CDR1 is SNHLY and CDR2 is FYNNEI. In nucleotides, the CDR3 is TGTGCCAGCAGTGATCGGCTGATCAAAAACATTCAGTACTTC. As protein: CASSDRLIKNIQYF.

The rearrangement uses TRBV30 and TRBJ2-2; a weak D match, TRBD1 (5 bases). V lost 8 bases and J lost 6, with 19 bases in between. The V gene's germline CDR1 is GTSNPN and CDR2 SVGIG (reference sequence). The CDR3 is 14 amino acids. As DNA, the CDR3 is TGTGCCGGTAGAGGACATGGGTTCCCCGGGGAGCTGTTTTTT. Translation: CAGRGHGFPGELFF. The whole variable domain, remainder taken from reference TRBV30 and TRBJ2-2, is SQTIHQWPATLVQPVGSPLSLECTVEGTSNPNLYWYRQAAGRGLQLLFYSVGIGQISSEVPQNLSASRPQDRQFILSSKKLLLSDSGFYLCAGRGHGFPGELFFGEGSRLTVL.

The chain has TRBV10-3 and TRBJ2-7; D might be TRBD1 or TRBD2, each matching 5 bases. The CDR3 runs to 13 residues. The V gene's germline CDR1 is ENHRY and CDR2 SYGVKD. V was trimmed by 10 bases and J by 5 bases, leaving 18 bases between them. CDR3 in amino acids: CATYEGPGHEQYF. The CDR3 nucleotides read TGTGCCACCTACGAGGGCCCGGGGCACGAGCAGTACTTC.

The genes are TRBV23-1 and TRBJ2-5, with D possibly TRBD2 on 7 matching bases. TRBV23-1 is assigned to the ORF class and has an uncertain function. This CDR3 spans 15 amino acids. V was pared by 0 bases and J by 9 bases, with 17 bases between. CDR3 in DNA: TGCGCCAGCAGTCAATCGACGGTTGGGGGGGCGGCCCAGTACTTC. Encoded protein: CASSQSTVGGAAQYF.

This sequence joins TRBV5-6 and TRBJ2-7; D perhaps matches TRBD1 (6 bases). The germline gives CDR1 SGHDT, CDR2 YYEEEE. This CDR3 is 15 amino acids long. V lost 3 bases, J lost 3 bases, and 16 bases lay in between. CDR3 amino acids: CASSSTGSWLYEQYF. CDR3 bases: TGTGCCAGCAGCTCCACAGGGTCATGGCTCTACGAGCAGTACTTC.

The V call is TRBV9, the J call TRBJ1-2; a possible D gene is TRBD1 (5 bases). CDR1 and CDR2 from the germline V gene are SGDLS and YYNGEE. The CDR3 is 15 amino acids. V was clipped by 0 bases and J by 8 bases, with 17 bases between them. The CDR3 region has the DNA TGTGCCAGCAGCGTAGTGAACAGAGCCCCAGGGGGCTACACCTTC. This sequence encodes CASSVVNRAPGGYTF.

This clone was seen a few times. This chain connects TRBV6-4 to TRBJ2-4; D remains unclear. The CDR3 totals 13 residues. CDR1 is MRHNA and CDR2 is SNTAGT in the germline V gene. Trimming stripped 3 bases from V and 7 bases from J, with 10 bases between. CDR3 sequence (DNA): TGTGCCAGCAGTGAGTCGTTTACGAACATTCAGTACTTC. Its translation: CASSESFTNIQYF.

This sequence joins TRBV6-5 and TRBJ2-7, with D possibly TRBD1 on 6 matching bases. Germline V gene lookup returns CDR1 MNHEY and CDR2 SVGAGI. The CDR3 is made up of 13 amino acids. V lost 0 bases, J lost 6 bases, and 9 bases lay in between. The CDR3 nucleotides read TGTGCCAGCAGTTACTCGAGACAGGCCGAGCAGTACTTC. Amino acid sequence: CASSYSRQAEQYF.

This clone was picked up a small number of times. The chain combines TRBV5-1 with TRBJ1-1; D ambiguous. The CDR3 is 14 residues long. Trimming cost V 2 bases and J 8 bases, with 16 bases left between them. Germline V gene data show CDR1 as SGHRS and CDR2 as YFSETQ. As DNA, the CDR3 is TGCGCCAGCAGCTTTGGAGGGCTGGGTCTCGAAGCTTTCTTT. Protein: CASSFGGLGLEAFF.

The rearrangement uses TRBV5-1 and TRBJ2-3; D call uncertain. Germline CDR1 and CDR2: SGHRS and YFSETQ. CDR3 length equals 13 residues. The germline V and J ends were trimmed by 1 base and 6 bases, with 9 bases remaining between them. CDR3 amino acids: CASSLMSRDTQYF. The DNA of the CDR3 is TGCGCCAGCAGCTTGATGTCACGGGATACGCAGTATTTT.

This clone was observed a handful of times. The gene calls are TRBV5-6 and TRBJ2-3; 9 nucleotides match TRBD2. Germline CDR1 reads SGHDT; CDR2 reads YYEEEE. CDR3 length equals 17 residues. V dropped 0 bases and J dropped 1; count of bases not matched to a gene: 6. Written as DNA, the CDR3 is TGTGCCAGCAGCTTGGATGTAGCGGGAGACGGCACAGATACGCAGTATTTT. Residues: CASSLDVAGDGTDTQYF.

This chain links TRBV23-1 with TRBJ2-1; 7 nucleotides line up with TRBD1. TRBV23-1 is reported as an ORF; its role is uncertain. Losses at the gene ends were 7 bases for V and 3 bases for J; bases not matched to a gene: 9. The CDR3 consists of 15 residues. CDR3 bases: TGCGCCAGCAAAAACCAGGGGGTATTCTACAATGAGCAGTTCTTC. It codes for CASKNQGVFYNEQFF.

The rearrangement uses TRBV5-1 and TRBJ2-7; a weak D match, TRBD2 (5 bases). The CDR3 contains 15 residues. Trimming pared 1 base from V and 1 base from J, leaving 12 bases between. The germline CDR1 and CDR2 sequences are SGHRS and YFSETQ. The CDR3 is CASSLRAEDSYEQYF. The CDR3 DNA sequence: TGCGCCAGCAGCTTGAGGGCGGAGGATTCCTACGAGCAGTACTTC.

The chain joins TRBV7-9 to TRBJ2-7; 9 bases align to TRBD2. This CDR3 has 15 residues. Per germline, CDR1 SEHNR and CDR2 FQNEAQ (reference sequence). J gave up 2 bases and V 4 bases, and 6 bases lay outside the gene matches. CDR3 DNA: TGTGCCAGCAGCTCTGTTAGCGGGAGCACCTACGAGCAGTACTTC. The encoded protein is CASSSVSGSTYEQYF.

This clone has just a few counts. The chain is built from TRBV30 and TRBJ2-2; 10 bases line up with TRBD1. With 6 bases clipped from V and 6 bases from J, the junction kept 13 bases outside the gene matches. The CDR3 covers 16 residues. Per the germline V gene, CDR1 is GTSNPN and CDR2 is SVGIG (reference sequence). As DNA, the CDR3 is TGTGCCTGCAATAGGAGGGGACAGGGGCCTTCCGGGGAGCTGTTTTTT. Protein product: CACNRRGQGPSGELFF.